This TCR beta chain was sequenced in a study of CD8 T cells in ankylosing spondylitis. Findings of the study overall: In ankylosing spondylitis patients, matched synovial fluid reportedly showed significant enrichment of disease-linked clones. Blood of patients with ankylosing spondylitis appeared to be characterized by a TCR beta motif of 8 or 9 highly homologous variants. As for the disease-linked clones, they showed a CD8+ phenotype and occurred at relatively low frequencies in peripheral blood.

Quantitative molecular-barcoded 5'-RACE generated the TCR beta libraries. In TCRdb, the 5' RACE reads were re-called with MiXCR into one record per CDR3 protein. Here the sample spans about 450,000 distinct CDR3 sequences, 26% being singletons. This CDR3 contains 19 residues. Trimming left V 4 bases short and J 2 bases short, with 25 bases between. Looked up from germline, CDR1 is SGHRS and CDR2 is YFSETQ. Notes on this clonotype: Its antigen is as yet unknown.

Sample: blood, either unsorted or a sorted T cell fraction (not recorded which). The clonotype originates from a male donor with ankylosing spondylitis. This chain joins TRBV5-1 and TRBJ2-1; a weak D match, TRBD1 (6 bases). CDR3 sequence reads: CASSLERGTRDPAYNEQFF. The CDR3 DNA reads TGCGCCAGCAGCCTGGAGAGGGGGACCCGGGACCCAGCCTACAATGAGCAGTTCTTC.